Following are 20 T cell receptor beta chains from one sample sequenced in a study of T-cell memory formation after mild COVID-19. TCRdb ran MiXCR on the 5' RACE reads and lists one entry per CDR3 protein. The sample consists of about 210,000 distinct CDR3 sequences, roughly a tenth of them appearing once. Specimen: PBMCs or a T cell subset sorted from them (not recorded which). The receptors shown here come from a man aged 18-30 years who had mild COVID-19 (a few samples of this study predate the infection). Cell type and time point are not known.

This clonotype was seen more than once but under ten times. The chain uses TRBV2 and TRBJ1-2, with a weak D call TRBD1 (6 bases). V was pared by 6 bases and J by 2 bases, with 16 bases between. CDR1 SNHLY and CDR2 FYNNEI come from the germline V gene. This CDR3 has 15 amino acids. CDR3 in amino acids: CASRSYRTGNYGYTF. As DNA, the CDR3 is TGTGCCAGCAGGTCCTACCGAACAGGGAACTATGGCTACACCTTC.

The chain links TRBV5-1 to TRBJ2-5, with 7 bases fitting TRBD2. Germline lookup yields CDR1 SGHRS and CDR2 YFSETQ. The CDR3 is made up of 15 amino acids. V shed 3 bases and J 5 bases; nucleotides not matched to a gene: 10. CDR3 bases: TGCGCCAGCAGCTCCTCGCTAGCGGCGGGCGAGACCCAGTACTTC. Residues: CASSSSLAAGETQYF. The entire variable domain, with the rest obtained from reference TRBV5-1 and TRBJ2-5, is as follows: KAGVTQTPRYLIKTRGQQVTLSCSPISGHRSVSWYQQTPGQGLQFLFEYFSETQRNKGNFPGRFSGRQFSNSRSEMNVSTLELGDSALYLCASSSSLAAGETQYFGPGTRLLVL.

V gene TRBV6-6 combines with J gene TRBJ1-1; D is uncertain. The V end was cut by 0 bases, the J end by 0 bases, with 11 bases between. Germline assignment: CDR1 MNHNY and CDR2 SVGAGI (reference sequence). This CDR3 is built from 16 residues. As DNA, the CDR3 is TGTGCCAGCAGTTACTCGTCCGTGTATCTGAACACTGAAGCTTTCTTT. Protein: CASSYSSVYLNTEAFF.

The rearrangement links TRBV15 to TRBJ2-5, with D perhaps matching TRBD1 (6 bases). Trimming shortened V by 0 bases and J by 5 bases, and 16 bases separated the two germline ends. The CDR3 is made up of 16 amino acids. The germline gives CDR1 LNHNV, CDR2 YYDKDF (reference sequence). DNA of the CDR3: TGTGCCACCAGCAGAGAAATTGGGGGCCTAGGGGAGACCCAGTACTTC. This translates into CATSREIGGLGETQYF.

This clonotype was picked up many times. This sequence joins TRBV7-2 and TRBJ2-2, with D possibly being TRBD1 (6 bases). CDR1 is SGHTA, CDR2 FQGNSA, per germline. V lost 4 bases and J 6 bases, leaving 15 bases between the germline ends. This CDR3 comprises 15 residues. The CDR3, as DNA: TGTGCCAGCAGCTCCCAGGGGCGCGTGGCCGGGGAGCTGTTTTTT. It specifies CASSSQGRVAGELFF.

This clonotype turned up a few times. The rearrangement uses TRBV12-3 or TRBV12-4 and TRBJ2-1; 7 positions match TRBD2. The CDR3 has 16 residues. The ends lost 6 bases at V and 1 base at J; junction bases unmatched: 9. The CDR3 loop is CASSGVLGGSYNEQFF. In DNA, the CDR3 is TGTGCCAGCAGCGGCGTGCTGGGGGGGTCCTACAATGAGCAGTTCTTC.

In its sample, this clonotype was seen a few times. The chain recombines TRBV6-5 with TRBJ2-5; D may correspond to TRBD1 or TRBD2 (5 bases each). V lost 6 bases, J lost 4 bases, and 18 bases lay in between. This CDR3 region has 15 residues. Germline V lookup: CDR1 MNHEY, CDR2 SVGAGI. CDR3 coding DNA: TGTGCCAGCAGCTTAGACGCCACTGGGGGAGAGACCCAGTACTTC. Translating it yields CASSLDATGGETQYF.

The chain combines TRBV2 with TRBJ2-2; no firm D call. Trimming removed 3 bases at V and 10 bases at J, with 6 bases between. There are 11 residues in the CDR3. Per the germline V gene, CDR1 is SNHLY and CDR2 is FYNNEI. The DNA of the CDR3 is TGTGCCAGCAGTGAGAGCAAGGAGCTGTTTTTT. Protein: CASSESKELFF.

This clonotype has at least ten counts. CDR3 loop: CSVERGRATEAFF. In DNA, the CDR3 is TGCAGCGTTGAACGGGGTAGGGCCACTGAAGCTTTCTTT. The chain uses TRBV29-1 and TRBJ1-1; D uncertain. Germline V CDR1 and CDR2: SQVTM, ANQGSEA. The CDR3 covers 13 residues. Trimming took 2 bases from V and 4 from J, leaving 11 bases between them. Filled out from reference TRBV29-1 and TRBJ1-1, the complete variable domain reads SAVISQKPSRDICQRGTSLTIQCQVDSQVTMMFWYRQQPGQSLTLIATANQGSEATYESGFVIDKFPISRPNLTFSTLTVSNMSPEDSSIYLCSVERGRATEAFFGQGTRLTVV.

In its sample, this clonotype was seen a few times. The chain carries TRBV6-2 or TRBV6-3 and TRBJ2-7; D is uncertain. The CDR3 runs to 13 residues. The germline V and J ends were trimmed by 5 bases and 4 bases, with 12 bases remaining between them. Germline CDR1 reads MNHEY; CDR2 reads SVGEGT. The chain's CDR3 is CASSLGFLYEQYV. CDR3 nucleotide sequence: TGTGCCAGCAGTCTCGGCTTCCTTTACGAGCAGTACGTC.

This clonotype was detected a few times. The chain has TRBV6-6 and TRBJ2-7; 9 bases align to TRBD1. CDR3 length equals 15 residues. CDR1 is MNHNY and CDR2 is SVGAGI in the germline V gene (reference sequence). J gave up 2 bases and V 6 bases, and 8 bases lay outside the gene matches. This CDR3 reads CASSDAGTGTYEQYV. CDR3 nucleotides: TGTGCCAGCAGCGACGCCGGGACAGGGACCTACGAGCAGTACGTC.

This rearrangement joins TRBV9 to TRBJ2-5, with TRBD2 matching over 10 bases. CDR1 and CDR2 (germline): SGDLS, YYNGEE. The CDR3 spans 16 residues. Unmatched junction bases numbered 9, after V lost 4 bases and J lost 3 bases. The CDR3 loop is CASSPGVAGGKETQYF. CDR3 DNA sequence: TGTGCCAGCAGCCCAGGGGTAGCGGGGGGAAAAGAGACCCAGTACTTC.

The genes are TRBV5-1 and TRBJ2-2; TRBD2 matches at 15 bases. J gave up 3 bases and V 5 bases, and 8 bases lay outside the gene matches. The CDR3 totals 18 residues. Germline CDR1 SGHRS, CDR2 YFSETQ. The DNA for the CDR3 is TGCGCCAGCAGGTCTCGAAGGACTAGCGGGGGGGACACCGGGGAGCTGTTTTTT. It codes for CASRSRRTSGGDTGELFF. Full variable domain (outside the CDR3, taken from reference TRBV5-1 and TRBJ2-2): KAGVTQTPRYLIKTRGQQVTLSCSPISGHRSVSWYQQTPGQGLQFLFEYFSETQRNKGNFPGRFSGRQFSNSRSEMNVSTLELGDSALYLCASRSRRTSGGDTGELFFGEGSRLTVL.

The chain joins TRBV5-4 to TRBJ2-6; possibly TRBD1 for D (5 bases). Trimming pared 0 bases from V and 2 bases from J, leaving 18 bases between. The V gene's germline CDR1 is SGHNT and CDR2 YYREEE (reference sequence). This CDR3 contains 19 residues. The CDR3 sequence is CASSLGQGGYFPGANVLTF. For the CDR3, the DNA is TGTGCCAGCAGCTTGGGGCAGGGTGGGTATTTTCCTGGGGCCAACGTCCTGACTTTC.

This CDR3 is CASSTNSGTQYF. Here the CDR3 DNA reads TGTGCCAGCAGCACAAACTCCGGGACCCAGTACTTC. This chain joins TRBV3-1 and TRBJ2-5; D call uncertain. The CDR3 extends over 12 amino acids. The V gene's germline CDR1 is LGHDT and CDR2 YNNKEL (reference sequence). The germline V and J ends were trimmed by 5 bases and 7 bases, with 11 bases remaining between them.

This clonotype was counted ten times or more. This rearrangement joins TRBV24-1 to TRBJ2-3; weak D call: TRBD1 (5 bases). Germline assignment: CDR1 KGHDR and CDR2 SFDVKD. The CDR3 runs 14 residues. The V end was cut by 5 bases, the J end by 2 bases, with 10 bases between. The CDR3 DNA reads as TGTGCCACCAGTGTTAAGGGGCCCACAGATACGCAGTATTTT. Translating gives CATSVKGPTDTQYF.

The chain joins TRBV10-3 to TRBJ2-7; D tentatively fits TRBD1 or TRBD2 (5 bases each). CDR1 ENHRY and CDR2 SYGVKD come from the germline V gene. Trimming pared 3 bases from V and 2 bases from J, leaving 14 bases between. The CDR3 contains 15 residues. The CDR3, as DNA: TGTGCCATCAGTGATGCCGGTCGGGGCACCTACGAGCAGTACTTC. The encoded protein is CAISDAGRGTYEQYF.

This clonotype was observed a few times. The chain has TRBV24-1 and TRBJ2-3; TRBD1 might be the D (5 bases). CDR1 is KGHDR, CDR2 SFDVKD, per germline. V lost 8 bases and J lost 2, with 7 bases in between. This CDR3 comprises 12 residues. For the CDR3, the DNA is TGTGCCACCAAGGGGATCACAGATACGCAGTATTTT. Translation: CATKGITDTQYF.

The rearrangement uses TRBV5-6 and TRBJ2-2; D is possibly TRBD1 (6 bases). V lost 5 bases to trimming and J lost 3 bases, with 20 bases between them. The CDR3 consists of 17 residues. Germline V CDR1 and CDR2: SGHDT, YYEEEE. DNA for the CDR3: TGTGCCAGCAGGCTTCTAACAGGGTTTGGGGACACCGGGGAGCTGTTTTTT. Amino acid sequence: CASRLLTGFGDTGELFF. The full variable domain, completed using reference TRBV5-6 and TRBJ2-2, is DAGVTQSPTHLIKTRGQQVTLRCSPKSGHDTVSWYQQALGQGPQFIFQYYEEEERQRGNFPDRFSGHQFPNYSSELNVNALLLGDSALYLCASRLLTGFGDTGELFFGEGSRLTVL.

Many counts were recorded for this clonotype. The CDR3 DNA reads as TGTGCCAGCAGCGAGCGGGGGGGCCAGGCAGCTGAGCAGTTCTTC. Its protein product is CASSERGGQAAEQFF. The chain is built from TRBV7-3 and TRBJ2-1; 10 nucleotides agree with TRBD2. Germline V gene lookup returns CDR1 SGHTA and CDR2 FQGTGA. J was trimmed by 9 bases and V by 5 bases; bases with no gene match: 10. The length of the CDR3 is 15 residues.